These 21 T cell receptor beta chains were all obtained from the same sample, sequenced in a study of blood T cell repertoires in COVID-19 (dated by TCRdb to the early 2020s). Library preparation was by the immunoSEQ multiplex PCR assay. TCRdb obtained this table from immuneACCESS and retained in-frame rearrangements with V and J assigned. These tables miss some clones; where compared with another copy, unresolved V genes account for less than half of the shortfall, and the remainder is unexplained. This sample lists some 45,000 clones; nearly 85% were detected once. 8.2% of the sample rests with the top ten. The sequencing input was peripheral blood. These receptors were taken from a man older than 75 in a cohort sampled during active COVID-19.

The chain joins TRBV9 to TRBJ2-7; TRBD2 aligns across 8 bases. The germline V gene has CDR1 SGDLS and CDR2 YYNGEE. This CDR3 contains 14 residues. V shed 0 bases and J 4 bases; nucleotides not matched to a gene: 3. The CDR3 region is CASSVDPGGYEQYF. DNA for the CDR3: TGTGCCAGCAGCGTAGATCCGGGAGGGTACGAGCAGTACTTC.

The chain is built from TRBV29-1 and TRBJ2-1; D ambiguous. The CDR3 sequence is 15 residues long. Germline-derived CDR1 and CDR2 are SQVTM and ANQGSEA. V lost 1 base, J lost 2 bases, and 12 bases lay in between. The CDR3: CSVEGTSRTYNEQFF. The CDR3 DNA is TGCAGCGTTGAAGGCACGTCCAGGACCTACAATGAGCAGTTCTTC.

The chain recombines TRBV30 with TRBJ2-2; 9 nucleotides match TRBD2. The CDR3 consists of 14 residues. Trimming at V came to 7 bases and at J to 4 bases, leaving 7 bases not matched to a gene. Germline CDR1 reads GTSNPN; CDR2 reads SVGIG (reference sequence). CDR3 sequence: CALSGTSITGELFF. Here the CDR3 DNA reads TGTGCCTTATCCGGGACTAGCATCACCGGGGAGCTGTTTTTT.

The genes are TRBV11-2 and TRBJ2-7; TRBD1 agrees at 8 bases. This CDR3 spans 15 amino acids. CDR1 and CDR2 (germline): SGHAT, FQNNGV. The V and J ends lost 4 bases and 2 bases, in that order; junction bases with no gene match: 7. The CDR3 loop reads CASSYGQGGTYEQYF. CDR3 DNA: TGTGCCAGCAGCTACGGACAGGGTGGAACCTACGAGCAGTACTTC.

This chain links TRBV6-1 with TRBJ2-1; a weak D match, TRBD1 (6 bases). The CDR3 is 14 amino acids. CDR1 and CDR2 from the germline V gene are MNHNS and SASEGT. The V gene lost 0 bases and the J gene lost 7 bases, with 10 bases spanning the gap. In DNA, the CDR3 is TGTGCCAGCAGTGAAGCGGCCGACAGGAATGAGCAGTTCTTC. It encodes CASSEAADRNEQFF.

The CDR3 sequence: CASSLGGSGFYEQYF. The CDR3 region has the DNA TGTGCCAGCAGCTTAGGTGGTAGCGGGTTCTACGAGCAGTACTTC. This sequence joins TRBV7-2 and TRBJ2-7, with TRBD2 matching over 7 bases. CDR1 is SGHTA and CDR2 is FQGNSA in the germline V gene. This CDR3 comprises 15 residues. After removal of 1 base from V and 3 bases from J, the junction contained 6 bases not matched to a gene.

The genes are TRBV19 and TRBJ1-5, with D maybe TRBD1 (6 bases). Germline CDR1 and CDR2: LNHDA and SQIVND (reference sequence). Deletions cut 7 bases from V and 6 bases from J, with 19 bases between. The CDR3 consists of 15 residues. Here the CDR3 DNA reads TGTGCCAGTAATCGAGACGACAGGAGTAGTCAGCCCCAGCATTTT. Its protein is CASNRDDRSSQPQHF.

DNA for the CDR3: TGTGCCAGCAGCTTAGGGCAAACTAACTATGGCTACACCTTC. It yields the protein CASSLGQTNYGYTF. V and J are TRBV7-9 and TRBJ1-2, with unresolved D. Germline CDR1 SEHNR, CDR2 FQNEAQ (reference sequence). Trimming pared 1 base from V and 0 bases from J, leaving 6 bases between. This CDR3 is built from 14 residues.

This clone has only one observation. The chain recombines TRBV5-1 with TRBJ2-7; 12 bases fit TRBD2. The CDR3 sequence is 16 residues long. V gave up 3 bases and J gave up 2 bases; unmatched junction bases: 6. Germline lookup yields CDR1 SGHRS and CDR2 YFSETQ. This CDR3 is CASSSRTSGVPYEQYF. DNA for the CDR3: TGCGCCAGCAGCTCCCGGACTAGCGGGGTACCCTACGAGCAGTACTTC.

CDR3 sequence: CASSFPLRGGALETQYF. The CDR3 region has the DNA TGTGCCAGCAGTTTCCCCCTACGCGGGGGGGCGCTGGAGACCCAGTACTTC. The chain is built from TRBV28 and TRBJ2-5; 9 bases align to TRBD2. V shed 3 bases, J shed 5 bases, and the junction held 13 bases outside the gene matches. The CDR3 sequence is 17 residues long. CDR1 and CDR2 from the germline V gene are MDHEN and SYDVKM.

The chain has TRBV28 and TRBJ2-2, with a weak D call TRBD1 (5 bases). CDR1 is MDHEN and CDR2 is SYDVKM in the germline V gene. The CDR3 runs to 17 residues. V was clipped by 1 base and J by 3 bases, with 15 bases between them. The CDR3: CASSLSGFHADTGELFF. The CDR3 DNA reads as TGTGCCAGCAGTTTATCAGGGTTTCACGCGGACACCGGGGAGCTGTTTTTT.

V and J are TRBV19 and TRBJ2-6; D is undetermined. V was cut by 3 bases and J by 0 bases, with 6 bases left in between. Germline CDR1 LNHDA, CDR2 SQIVND (reference sequence). This CDR3 contains 15 residues. CDR3 in amino acids: CASSIKFSGANVLTF. CDR3 coding DNA: TGTGCCAGTAGTATCAAATTCTCTGGGGCCAACGTCCTGACTTTC. Together with reference TRBV19 and TRBJ2-6, the CDR3 gives the full variable domain: DGGITQSPKYLFRKEGQNVTLSCEQNLNHDAMYWYRQDPGQGLRLIYYSQIVNDFQKGDIAEGYSVSREKKESFPLTVTSAQKNPTAFYLCASSIKFSGANVLTFGAGSRLTVL.

This clone was seen just once. The chain joins TRBV7-2 to TRBJ2-3, with TRBD2 identical over 8 bases. Per the germline V gene, CDR1 is SGHTA and CDR2 is FQGNSA. The CDR3 runs 15 residues. With V trimmed by 3 bases and J by 2 bases, 4 bases remained unmatched. CDR3 loop: CASSFTSGFTDTQYF. In nucleotides, the CDR3 is TGTGCCAGCAGCTTCACTAGCGGATTCACAGATACGCAGTATTTT.

This chain connects TRBV28 to TRBJ2-7; maybe TRBD2 (6 bases). V was cut by 8 bases and J by 2 bases, with 13 bases left in between. CDR1 is MDHEN, CDR2 SYDVKM, per germline. The CDR3 sequence is 13 residues long. CDR3 bases: TGTGCCAGCCGGGCATGGGGGGCCTACGAGCAGTACTTC. Its translation is CASRAWGAYEQYF.

The chain employs TRBV15 and TRBJ2-1; 8 nucleotides align to TRBD2. The trim removed 0 bases at V and 6 bases at J, leaving 16 bases unmatched. The CDR3 totals 19 residues. Germline lookup yields CDR1 LNHNV and CDR2 YYDKDF (reference sequence). CDR3: CATSRDTWLAGLGRNEQFF. CDR3 DNA sequence: TGTGCCACCAGCAGAGATACATGGCTAGCGGGTCTCGGACGCAATGAGCAGTTCTTC.

This chain uses TRBV13 with TRBJ1-2; D is unclear. Germline CDR1 reads PRHDT; CDR2 reads FYEKMQ (reference sequence). Trimming cost V 0 bases and J 4 bases, with 9 bases left between them. This CDR3 spans 14 amino acids. CDR3 in DNA: TGTGCCAGCAGCTTAGGGAGGGTAGTCTATGGCTACACCTTC. Translating it yields CASSLGRVVYGYTF.

The CDR3: CASSQTGTNSPLHF. In DNA form, the CDR3 reads TGCGCCAGCAGCCAGACAGGGACCAATTCACCCCTCCACTTT. The chain employs TRBV5-1 and TRBJ1-6; 7 bases match TRBD1. The germline CDR1 and CDR2 sequences are SGHRS and YFSETQ. V dropped 4 bases and J dropped 7; count of bases not matched to a gene: 5. The CDR3 runs 14 residues. Based on the CDR3 plus reference TRBV5-1 and TRBJ1-6, the full variable domain is KAGVTQTPRYLIKTRGQQVTLSCSPISGHRSVSWYQQTPGQGLQFLFEYFSETQRNKGNFPGRFSGRQFSNSRSEMNVSTLELGDSALYLCASSQTGTNSPLHFGNGTRLTVT.

The V gene is TRBV28, the J gene TRBJ2-5; 8 bases map to TRBD1. The CDR3 is 13 residues long. The germline V gene encodes CDR1 MDHEN and CDR2 SYDVKM. J gave up 5 bases and V 5 bases, and 4 bases lay outside the gene matches. The CDR3 loop is CASSPRQGETQYF. Written as DNA, the CDR3 is TGTGCCAGCAGTCCGAGACAGGGGGAGACCCAGTACTTC.

The chain employs TRBV20-1 and TRBJ2-7; 7 bases are shared with TRBD1. Unmatched junction bases numbered 7, after V lost 3 bases and J lost 5 bases. Germline CDR1 DFQATT, CDR2 SNEGSKA (reference sequence). This CDR3 region has 13 residues. CDR3 DNA sequence: TGCAGTGCTAGTGTCACAGGGGCTCACGAGCAGTACTTC. Amino acids: CSASVTGAHEQYF.

The chain uses TRBV4-3 and TRBJ2-7; 8 nucleotides line up with TRBD2. The CDR3 runs 20 residues. Germline values: CDR1 LGHNA, CDR2 YSLEER. The V gene end was trimmed by 4 bases and the J gene end by 6 bases; junction bases not matched to a gene: 26. The CDR3, as DNA: TGCGCCAGCAGCCGGGCATCGAGGACAGCGGGAGCGGTTGGACGGTTCGAGCAGTACTTC. Translating it yields CASSRASRTAGAVGRFEQYF.

This clone was counted a few times. The chain combines TRBV19 with TRBJ2-2; a possible D gene is TRBD1 (5 bases). With 7 bases removed from V and 0 bases from J, the gap between germline ends came to 6 bases. The germline V gene has CDR1 LNHDA and CDR2 SQIVND (reference sequence). This CDR3 is 13 amino acids long. The CDR3, as DNA: TGTGCCAGTAAGACAGCGAACACCGGGGAGCTGTTTTTT. This codes for CASKTANTGELFF.